This T cell receptor (beta chain) was observed in a study of cytomegalovirus exposure and HLA in healthy donors. Study overall: Approximately 190 million T cells yielded more than 95 million unique TCR beta sequences, as an earlier analysis found. Study-level results: The study reported that TCR beta sequences accurately predicted HLA-A and HLA-B alleles in most subjects.

For this clone: As yet, its antigen is unknown.

The CDR3 runs to 16 residues. The V and J ends lost 0 bases and 2 bases respectively, with 13 bases between them. The germline gives CDR1 MNHEY, CDR2 SMNVEV (reference sequence). The PCR used 60 Vbeta and 13 Jbeta primers. TCRdb keeps only in-frame clones here, not all; method: immunoSEQ multiplex PCR. The sample records about 140,000 clones, roughly three quarters being singletons. The receptor's source is a woman under 40 in good health and CMV-seronegative. Sequenced: PBMCs. J is TRBJ1-2 and V is TRBV27; tentative D call: TRBD1 (5 bases). The CDR3 reads CASSLSGRVPNYGYTF. The CDR3 DNA reads as TGTGCCAGCAGTTTATCTGGCAGGGTTCCGAACTATGGCTACACCTTC.